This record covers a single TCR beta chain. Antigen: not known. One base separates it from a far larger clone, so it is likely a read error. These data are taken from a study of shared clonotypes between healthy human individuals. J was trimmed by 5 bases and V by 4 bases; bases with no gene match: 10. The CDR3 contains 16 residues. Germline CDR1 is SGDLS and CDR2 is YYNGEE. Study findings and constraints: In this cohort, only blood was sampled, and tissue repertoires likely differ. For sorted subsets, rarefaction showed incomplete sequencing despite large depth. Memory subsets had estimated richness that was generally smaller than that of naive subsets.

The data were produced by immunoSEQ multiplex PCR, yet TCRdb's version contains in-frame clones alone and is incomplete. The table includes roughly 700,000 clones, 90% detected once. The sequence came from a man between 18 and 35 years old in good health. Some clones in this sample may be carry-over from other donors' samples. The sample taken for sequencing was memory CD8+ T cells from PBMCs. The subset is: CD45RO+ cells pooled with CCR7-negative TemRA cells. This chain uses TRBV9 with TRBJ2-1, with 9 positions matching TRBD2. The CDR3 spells CASSRRGRGGNNEQFF. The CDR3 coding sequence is TGTGCCAGCAGCCGTAGGGGGCGGGGGGGGAACAATGAGCAGTTCTTC.